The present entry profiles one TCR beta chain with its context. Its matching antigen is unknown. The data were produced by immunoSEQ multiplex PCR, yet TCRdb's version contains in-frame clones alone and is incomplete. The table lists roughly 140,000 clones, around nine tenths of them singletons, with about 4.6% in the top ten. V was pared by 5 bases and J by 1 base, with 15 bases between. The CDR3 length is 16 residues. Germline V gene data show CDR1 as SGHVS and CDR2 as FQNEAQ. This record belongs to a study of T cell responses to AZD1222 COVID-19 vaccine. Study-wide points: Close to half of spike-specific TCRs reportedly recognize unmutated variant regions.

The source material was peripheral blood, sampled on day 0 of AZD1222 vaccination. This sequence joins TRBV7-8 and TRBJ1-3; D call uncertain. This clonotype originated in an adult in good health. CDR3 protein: CASSPQIGLSGNTIYF. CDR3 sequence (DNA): TGTGCCAGCAGCCCGCAAATCGGCCTGTCTGGAAACACCATATATTTT.